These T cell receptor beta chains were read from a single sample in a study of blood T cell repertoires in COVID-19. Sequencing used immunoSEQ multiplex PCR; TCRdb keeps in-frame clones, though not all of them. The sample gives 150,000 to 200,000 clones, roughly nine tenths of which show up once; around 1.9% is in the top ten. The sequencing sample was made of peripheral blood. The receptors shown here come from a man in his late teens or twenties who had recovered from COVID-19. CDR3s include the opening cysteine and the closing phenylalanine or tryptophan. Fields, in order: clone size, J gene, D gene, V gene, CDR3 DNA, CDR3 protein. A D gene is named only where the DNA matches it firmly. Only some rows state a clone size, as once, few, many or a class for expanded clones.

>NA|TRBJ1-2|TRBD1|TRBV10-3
TGTGCCATCAGTAAAGAAACAGGGGGGGAAGTTAATGGCTACACCTTC
CAISKETGGEVNGYTF
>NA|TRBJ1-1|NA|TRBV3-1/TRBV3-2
TGTGCCAGCAGCCACCCGGGCAGGGGCACTGAAGCTTTCTTT
CASSHPGRGTEAFF
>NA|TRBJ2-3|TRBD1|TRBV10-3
TGTGCCATCAGTTCTGGACAGGGGGGAAACACAGATACGCAGTATTTT
CAISSGQGGNTDTQYF
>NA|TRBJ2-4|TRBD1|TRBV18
TGTGCCAGCTCACCACCCGGGACAGGGACTCTTAACATTCAGTACTTC
CASSPPGTGTLNIQYF
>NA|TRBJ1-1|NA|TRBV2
TGTGCCAGCAGTTCCCTACCAGGCGCTGAAGCTTTCTTT
CASSSLPGAEAFF
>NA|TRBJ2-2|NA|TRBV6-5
TGTGCCAGCAGTTATATGAACACCGGGGAGCTGTTTTTT
CASSYMNTGELFF
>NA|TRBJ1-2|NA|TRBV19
TGTGCCAGTAGTATCCGGGGGTACGGTCTTGGCTATGGCTACACCTTC
CASSIRGYGLGYGYTF
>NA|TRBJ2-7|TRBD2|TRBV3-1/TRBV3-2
TGTGCCAGCAGCCAGAGCGGGAGGGCCTACTACGAGCAGTACTTC
CASSQSGRAYYEQYF
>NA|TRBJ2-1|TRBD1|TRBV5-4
TGTGCCAGCAGCTTGGTGGGACAGGGCTACAATGAGCAGTTCTTC
CASSLVGQGYNEQFF
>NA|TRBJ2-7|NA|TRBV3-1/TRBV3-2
TGTGCCAGCAGCCAAGATAGGACTTCCCGACCGCAGTACTTC
CASSQDRTSRPQYF
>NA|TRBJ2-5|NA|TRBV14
TGTGCCAGCAGCCCGACAGGTTGGGAGACCCAGTACTTC
CASSPTGWETQYF
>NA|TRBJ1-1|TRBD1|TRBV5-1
TGCGCCAGCAGCTTCGGGACAGCGAACACTGAAGCTTTCTTT
CASSFGTANTEAFF
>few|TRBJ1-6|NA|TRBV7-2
TGTGCCAGCAGCCTCGGTGCAGGGAATTCACCCCTCCACTTT
CASSLGAGNSPLHF
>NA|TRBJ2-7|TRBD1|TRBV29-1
TGCAGCGCCGGCCGGATTCAGGGGGACGAGCAGTACTTC
CSAGRIQGDEQYF
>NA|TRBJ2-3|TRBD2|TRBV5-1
TGCGCCAGCCGGTCCGGGACTAGGCGAGATACGCAGTATTTT
CASRSGTRRDTQYF
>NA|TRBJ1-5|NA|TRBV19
TGTGCCAGTAGTTTGGGGCGTAATCAGCCCCAGCATTTT
CASSLGRNQPQHF
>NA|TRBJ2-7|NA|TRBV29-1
TGCAGCGTTGAGCGAGCGAACTCCTACGAGCAGTACTTC
CSVERANSYEQYF
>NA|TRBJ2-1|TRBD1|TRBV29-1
TGCAGCGCCAAGACAGGGTTCAACGAGCAGTTCTTC
CSAKTGFNEQFF
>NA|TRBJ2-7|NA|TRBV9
TGTGCCAGCAGCGTAGGGGACACAGCCTACGAGCAGTACTTC
CASSVGDTAYEQYF
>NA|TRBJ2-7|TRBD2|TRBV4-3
TGCGCCAGCAGCCAAGAAGGCCCGGGAGGGTCCTACGAGCAGTACTTC
CASSQEGPGGSYEQYF
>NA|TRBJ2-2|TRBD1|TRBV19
TGTGCCAGTGGTTTCAAAAGGGGGCTCGGGGAGCTGTTTTTT
CASGFKRGLGELFF
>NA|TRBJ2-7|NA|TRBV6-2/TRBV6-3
TGTGCCAGCAGTTACTCGAATCGAGCGGGCGTCTCCTACGAGCAGTACTTC
CASSYSNRAGVSYEQYF
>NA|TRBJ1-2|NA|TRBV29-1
TGCAGCGTCTTGGGGGAGGACTATGGCTACACCTTC
CSVLGEDYGYTF
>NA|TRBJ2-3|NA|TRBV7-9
TGTGCCAGCAGCTCCGCAAGTCGGGTCGGGACAGATACGCAGTATTTT
CASSSASRVGTDTQYF
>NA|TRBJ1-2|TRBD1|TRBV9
TGTGCCAGCAGCGCCGGACAGGGTAGGGGAGGCTACACCTTC
CASSAGQGRGGYTF
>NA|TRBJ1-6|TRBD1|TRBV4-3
TGCGCCAGCAGCCAAGATTCGACAGGGGGAAGGTCACCCCTCCACTTT
CASSQDSTGGRSPLHF
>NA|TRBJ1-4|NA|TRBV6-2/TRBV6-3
TGTGCCAGCAGCCAATTGTTCGGTGTGAAACTGTTTTTT
CASSQLFGVKLFF
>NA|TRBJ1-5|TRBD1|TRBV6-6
TGTGCCAGCAGGACCGGGACAGAAAGCAATCAGCCCCAGCATTTT
CASRTGTESNQPQHF
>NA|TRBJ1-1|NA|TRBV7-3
TGTGCCAGCAGCGAATCCCCGGGTACTGAAGCTTTCTTT
CASSESPGTEAFF
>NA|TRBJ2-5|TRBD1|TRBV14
TGTGCCAGCAGCCGCTTGGGACAGGCGGAAGAGACCCAGTACTTC
CASSRLGQAEETQYF
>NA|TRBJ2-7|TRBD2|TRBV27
TGTGCCAGCAAGGAAACGGGACTAGCGGTAGGAAGCTCCTACGAGCAGTACTTC
CASKETGLAVGSSYEQYF
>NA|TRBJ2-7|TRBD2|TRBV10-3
TGTGCCATCGGTAGTAGCGGGAGCTCCTACGAGCAGTACTTC
CAIGSSGSSYEQYF
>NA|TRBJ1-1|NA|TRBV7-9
TGTGCCAGCAGCCCCGCCTTCACCTCACAGGAAGCTTTCTTT
CASSPAFTSQEAFF
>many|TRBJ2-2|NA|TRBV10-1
TGCGCCATTCTTTGGAGCACCGGGGAGCTGTTTTTT
CAILWSTGELFF
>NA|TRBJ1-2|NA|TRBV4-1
TGCGCCAGCAGCCAAGATCGGAGTCCTGGCGGTGGCTACACCTTC
CASSQDRSPGGGYTF
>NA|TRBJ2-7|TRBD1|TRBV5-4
TGTGCCGTCTACATACAGGGGGGAACCTACGAGCAGTACTTC
CAVYIQGGTYEQYF
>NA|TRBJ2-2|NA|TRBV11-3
TGTGCCAGCAGCTTACGAGCGGGCTGGGGACCCGGGGAGCTGTTTTTT
CASSLRAGWGPGELFF
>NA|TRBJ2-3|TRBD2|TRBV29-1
TGCAGCGCTTTAAGTCATGGGGGAGGGTTTTACACAGATACGCAGTATTTT
CSALSHGGGFYTDTQYF
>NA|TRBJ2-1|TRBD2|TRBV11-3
TGTGCCAGCAGCTTATCGGGGGGGAATGGTGAGCAGTTCTTC
CASSLSGGNGEQFF
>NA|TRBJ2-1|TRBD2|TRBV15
TGTGCCACCGCATTTCTAGCGGCCCATAAGCAGTTCTTC
CATAFLAAHKQFF
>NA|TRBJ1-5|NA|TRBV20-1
TGCAGTGCTACGAGCAATCAGCCCCAGCATTTT
CSATSNQPQHF
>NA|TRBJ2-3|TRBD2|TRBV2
TGTGCCAGCACACTAGCGCGCAGCACAGATACGCAGTATTTT
CASTLARSTDTQYF
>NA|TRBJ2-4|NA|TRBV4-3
TGCGCCAGCAGCCAAAGGGCGGGTTCAAACATTCAGTACTTC
CASSQRAGSNIQYF
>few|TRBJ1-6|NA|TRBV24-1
TGTGCCGCCCATACGTCATCGACAGTTTCCTATAATTCACCCCTCCACTTT
CAAHTSSTVSYNSPLHF
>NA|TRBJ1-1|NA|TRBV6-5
TGTGCCAGCATCCGCCTCCTGGGCCTGGCGACTGAAGCTTTCTTT
CASIRLLGLATEAFF
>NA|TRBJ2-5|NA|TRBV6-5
TGTGCCAGCAGTTACTCGAGTCTAGCGCCGAAAGAGACCCAGTACTTC
CASSYSSLAPKETQYF
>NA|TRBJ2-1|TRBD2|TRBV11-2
TGTGCCAGCAGCTTGGGCGGGAGCTACTCCTACAATGAGCAGTTCTTC
CASSLGGSYSYNEQFF
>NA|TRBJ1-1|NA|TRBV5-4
TGTGCCAGCAGCTTGGCGGGAAGGCTGAACACTGAAGCTTTCTTT
CASSLAGRLNTEAFF
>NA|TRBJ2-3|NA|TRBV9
TGTGCCAGCAGCGGCCCGGGACTAGATACGCAGTATTTT
CASSGPGLDTQYF